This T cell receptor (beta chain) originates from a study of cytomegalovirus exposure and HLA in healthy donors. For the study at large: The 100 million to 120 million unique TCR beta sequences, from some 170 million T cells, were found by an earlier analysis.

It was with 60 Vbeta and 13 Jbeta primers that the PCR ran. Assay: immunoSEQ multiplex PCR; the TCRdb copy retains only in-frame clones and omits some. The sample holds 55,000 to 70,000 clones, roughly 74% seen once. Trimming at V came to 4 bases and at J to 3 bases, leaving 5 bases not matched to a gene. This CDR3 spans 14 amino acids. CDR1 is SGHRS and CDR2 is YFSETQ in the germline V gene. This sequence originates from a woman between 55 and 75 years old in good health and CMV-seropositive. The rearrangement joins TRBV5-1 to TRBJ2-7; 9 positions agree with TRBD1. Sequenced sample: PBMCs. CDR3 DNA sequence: TGCGCCAGCAGCCTCTGGACAGGGGACTACGAGCAGTACTTC. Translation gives CASSLWTGDYEQYF.